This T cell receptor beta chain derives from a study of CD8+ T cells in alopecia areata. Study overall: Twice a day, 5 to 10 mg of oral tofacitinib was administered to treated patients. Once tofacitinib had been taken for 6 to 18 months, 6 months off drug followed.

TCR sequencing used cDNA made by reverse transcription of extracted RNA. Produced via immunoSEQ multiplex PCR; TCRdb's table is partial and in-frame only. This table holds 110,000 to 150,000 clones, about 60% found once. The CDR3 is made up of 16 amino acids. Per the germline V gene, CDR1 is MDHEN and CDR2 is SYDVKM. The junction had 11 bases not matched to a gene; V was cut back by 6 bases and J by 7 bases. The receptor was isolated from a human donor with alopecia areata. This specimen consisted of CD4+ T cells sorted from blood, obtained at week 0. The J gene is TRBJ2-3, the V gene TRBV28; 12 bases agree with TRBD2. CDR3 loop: CASRGQLAGGRHTQYF. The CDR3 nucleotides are TGTGCCAGCAGGGGGCAACTAGCGGGGGGCAGGCATACGCAGTATTTT.